The subject of this entry is one T cell receptor (beta chain). Antigen specificity is unknown. This sample is drawn from a study of cytomegalovirus exposure and HLA in healthy donors. The overall study: One earlier analysis, a look at 200 million or so T cells, found some 120 million unique TCR beta sequences. General study points: Upon later analysis, HLA-associated TCR beta chains proved more clonally expanded than other, equally common chains. Later on, an analysis tied about 17,000 TCR beta sequences to HLA alleles at 0.05 false discovery rate.

The PCR made use of 60 Vbeta and 13 Jbeta primers. Clones were read by immunoSEQ multiplex PCR, and TCRdb kept only the in-frame ones, dropping some. The repertoire holds 200,000 to 250,000 clones, 75% to 90% seen once, with roughly 0.66% in the top ten. The receptor was derived from a boy between 2 and 10 years old in good health and CMV-seronegative. The sample consisted of PBMCs.

The CDR3 loop is CATLRGPGGELFF. DNA for the CDR3: TGTGCCACGCTACGAGGTCCAGGGGGGGAGCTGTTTTTT. The chain links TRBV10-3 to TRBJ2-2, with D maybe TRBD1 (5 bases). In germline, CDR1 is ENHRY, CDR2 SYGVKD. Between the trimmed V and J ends, which lost 10 bases and 8 bases, there was a span of 17 bases. The CDR3 is 13 residues long.